The next 21 T cell receptor beta chains were all read from a single sample in a study of T cells expressing NK-cell markers. Reanalyzing the 5' RACE reads, TCRdb keeps one entry per CDR3 protein, without DNA. The sample has around 280,000 distinct CDR3 sequences. Sequencing was performed on blood T cells: a sorted CD56 or NKG2C T cell subset, CD4+ or CD8+ T cells, or bulk PBMC T cells (not recorded which). The source is a man between 18 and 29 years old in good health.

V and J are TRBV7-2 and TRBJ1-2. This CDR3 has 11 amino acids. The germline CDR1 and CDR2 sequences are SGHTA and FQGNSA. The CDR3 region is CASNFGRGYTF.

V usage is TRBV5-1 and J usage is TRBJ2-1; the D gene TCRdb calls, TRBD2, cannot be checked with no DNA. CDR1 and CDR2 (germline): SGHRS, YFSETQ. The CDR3 consists of 15 residues. The CDR3 loop is CASQLPGLAVNEQFF.

The chain joins TRBV12-3 or TRBV12-4 to TRBJ1-1. The CDR3 spans 16 residues. CDR3 amino acids: CASSTPGGGMNTEAFF.

V gene TRBV3-1 combines with J gene TRBJ1-4; TCRdb designates TRBD1, a call that cannot be tested without DNA. The germline V gene encodes CDR1 LGHDT and CDR2 YNNKEL (reference sequence). The CDR3 totals 16 residues. The CDR3 sequence is CASSQDPGPSNEKLFF.

The CDR3 here is CASSSRLAGGNYNEQFF. V and J are TRBV11-3 and TRBJ2-1; without DNA, the TCRdb call of TRBD2 cannot be checked. This CDR3 has 17 residues. The germline V gene encodes CDR1 SGHNT and CDR2 YENEEA.

The rearrangement links TRBV20-1 to TRBJ2-7; no DNA is available, so the TRBD1 call from TCRdb remains unchecked. Germline values: CDR1 DFQATT, CDR2 SNEGSKA (reference sequence). The CDR3 spans 12 residues. This CDR3 reads CSAGTGGDEQYF.

The gene calls are TRBV20-1 and TRBJ2-5; there is no DNA to check the TCRdb D call of TRBD2. The CDR3 covers 14 residues. The germline V gene has CDR1 DFQATT and CDR2 SNEGSKA (reference sequence). The CDR3 loop reads CSVGLGASRETQYF.

The chain recombines TRBV5-6 with TRBJ2-1; TCRdb reports TRBD2, a call that lacks DNA to check it against. CDR1 and CDR2 (germline): SGHDT, YYEEEE. The CDR3 spans 15 residues. The CDR3 protein is CASSAHGLAHNEQFF.

The gene calls are TRBV7-6 and TRBJ2-5. The germline V gene encodes CDR1 SGHVS and CDR2 FNYEAQ. The CDR3 runs 14 residues. The CDR3 region is CASSSGSHQETQYF.

The chain recombines TRBV29-1 with TRBJ2-7; TCRdb's D call, TRBD1, is unchecked because there is no DNA. The CDR3 runs to 18 residues. The V gene's germline CDR1 is SQVTM and CDR2 ANQGSEA. The CDR3 sequence: CSVTMAPLGSSYPYEQYF.

The gene calls are TRBV6-5 and TRBJ1-6; the D call from TCRdb, TRBD1, cannot be confirmed without DNA. The CDR3 runs to 14 residues. Germline V gives CDR1 MNHEY, CDR2 SVGAGI. The CDR3 loop reads CASSFRGPNSPLHF.

The rearrangement uses TRBV28 and TRBJ1-5. The CDR3 is 12 residues long. The germline V gene has CDR1 MDHEN and CDR2 SYDVKM. CDR3 amino acids: CASSLFVGWQHF.

This sequence joins TRBV9 and TRBJ2-1; TCRdb reports TRBD1, a call that lacks DNA to check it against. The CDR3 is 15 residues long. The V gene's germline CDR1 is SGDLS and CDR2 YYNGEE. CDR3 loop: CASSVGQGLGNEQFF.

V and J are TRBV12-3 or TRBV12-4 and TRBJ1-5; the D call of TRBD1 rests on TCRdb alone, since no DNA is present to check it. The CDR3 consists of 14 residues. CDR3 in amino acids: CASSSGRLSQPQHF.

The J gene is TRBJ2-1, the V gene TRBV5-1. The CDR3 runs 12 residues. The germline V gene has CDR1 SGHRS and CDR2 YFSETQ. CDR3 in amino acids: CASKLIGNEQFF.

The chain carries TRBV20-1 and TRBJ2-5; the TCRdb D gene call, TRBD2, has no DNA to confirm it. From germline, CDR1 is DFQATT and CDR2 SNEGSKA (reference sequence). CDR3 size: 14 residues. The CDR3 loop is CSATVPGREETQYF.

The chain recombines TRBV12-5 with TRBJ2-6; TCRdb picks TRBD2, but there is no DNA to check that call. Germline lookup yields CDR1 LGHNT and CDR2 FRNRAP. The CDR3 covers 12 residues. CDR3 loop: CAALSGANVLTF.

This chain joins TRBV7-2 and TRBJ2-1. Germline loops: CDR1 SGHTA, CDR2 FQGNSA. The CDR3 covers 16 residues. CDR3 sequence: CASSLDLRAAYNEQFF.

The chain couples TRBV7-2 to TRBJ2-5; TCRdb lists TRBD1, though no DNA is available to test this call. Germline CDR1 SGHTA, CDR2 FQGNSA. The CDR3 has 15 residues. CDR3 loop: CASSLATGRAETQYF.

The chain carries TRBV6-5 and TRBJ2-5; TCRdb calls TRBD1, which cannot be checked without DNA. From germline, CDR1 is MNHEY and CDR2 SVGAGI. CDR3 length: 16 residues. CDR3 protein: CASSYGAGASQETQYF.

The J gene is TRBJ1-2, the V gene TRBV5-1; TCRdb lists TRBD1, though no DNA is available to test this call. This CDR3 comprises 16 residues. Germline loops: CDR1 SGHRS, CDR2 YFSETQ. The CDR3 region is CASSSPSGQPNYGYTF.